Listed below are T cell receptor beta chains from one sample, sequenced in a study of blood T cells in healthy people across ages. TCRdb ran MiXCR on the 5' RACE reads and lists one entry per CDR3 protein. The sample holds more than 650,000 distinct CDR3 sequences, 53% seen once. Sequencing was carried out using blood. These receptors all come from an elderly man in good health. Each CDR3 is given with its conserved first and last residue. Each record gives: V gene, D gene, clone size, CDR3 length, J gene, CDR3 DNA, CDR3 protein. The D gene is left open where the match is weak. Clone sizes are given selectively: once, few, many, or a class where the clone is expanded.

>TRBV7-7|-|-|13|TRBJ2-5
TGTGCTAGCAGCTTCACGGCCCAGGAGACCCAGTACTTC
CASSFTAQETQYF
>TRBV27|TRBD2|few|18|TRBJ2-1
TGTGCCAGCATTCCGGGGCTAGCGGGAGGGCCTCGCTACAATGAGCAGTTCTTC
CASIPGLAGGPRYNEQFF
>TRBV6-6|TRBD1|-|17|TRBJ2-5
TGTGCCAGCAGTTCTTACTCCCGGGACAGGGTGCAAGAGACCCAGTACTTC
CASSSYSRDRVQETQYF
>TRBV28|-|-|15|TRBJ1-4
TGTGCCAGCAGTTTTCGCGGAACAGCTCATGAAAAACTGTTTTTT
CASSFRGTAHEKLFF
>TRBV20-1|TRBD2|-|16|TRBJ2-2
TGCAGTGCTCGAGAACTAGCGGGAGGGTTCACCGGGGAGCTGTTTTTT
CSARELAGGFTGELFF
>TRBV4-1|-|few|15|TRBJ2-5
TGCGCCAGCAGCCAAGACCCCACCCAGCGAGGGGGCCAGTACTTC
CASSQDPTQRGGQYF
>TRBV7-2|TRBD1|few|14|TRBJ2-7
TGTGCCAGCACCCGGACAGGGGCGGCCTACGAGCAGTACTTC
CASTRTGAAYEQYF
>TRBV20-1|-|-|15|TRBJ2-3
TGCAGTGCTTTCCCCGGGACTTCTTCGGCAGATACGCAGTATTTT
CSAFPGTSSADTQYF
>TRBV20-1|TRBD1|once|13|TRBJ2-7
TGCAGTGCTAGGGGTTTACAGGGGTCGGCGGAGTACTTC
CSARGLQGSAEYF
>TRBV7-9|-|-|14|TRBJ2-7
TGTGCCAGCAGCTTAAGGTCGGGCTACGGCGAGCAGTACTTC
CASSLRSGYGEQYF
>TRBV7-9|-|few|14|TRBJ1-1
TGTGCCAGCAGTTTCCCCGGGGCGAACACTGAAGCTTTCTTT
CASSFPGANTEAFF
>TRBV28|-|-|14|TRBJ2-7
TGTGCCAGCAGTTTAACTAGTGGGATGGCGGAGCAGTACTTC
CASSLTSGMAEQYF
>TRBV5-4|-|-|12|TRBJ2-7
TGTGCCAGCACCTCAAAGACCTACGAGCAGTACTTC
CASTSKTYEQYF
>TRBV3-1|TRBD1|-|17|TRBJ2-7
TGTGCCAGCAGCCAAGACCGGGCACAGGGGAAAGTCTACGAGCAGTACTTC
CASSQDRAQGKVYEQYF
>TRBV12-3/TRBV12-4|TRBD2|-|14|TRBJ2-5
TGTGCCAGCAGTTTAGTTACGGGAGGAGAGACCCAGTACTTC
CASSLVTGGETQYF
>TRBV12-3/TRBV12-4|-|-|13|TRBJ2-5
TGTGCCAGCAGCCTACAGACCAAGGAGACCCAGTACTTC
CASSLQTKETQYF
>TRBV12-3/TRBV12-4|TRBD2|few|14|TRBJ2-1
TGTGCCAGCAGTTCTAGCGGGATTAACAATGAGCAGTTCTTC
CASSSSGINNEQFF
>TRBV5-1|-|few|15|TRBJ2-3
TGCGCCAGCAGCTTGGCCGTGTTAGGCACAGATACGCAGTATTTT
CASSLAVLGTDTQYF
>TRBV12-3/TRBV12-4|TRBD1|-|17|TRBJ1-4
TGTGCCAGCAGTTTATATAAGCAGGGGGCGCGGAATGAAAAACTGTTTTTT
CASSLYKQGARNEKLFF
>TRBV4-2|-|-|15|TRBJ1-2
TGTGCCAGCAGCTCCCCGGAACAGGATAACTATGGCTACACCTTC
CASSSPEQDNYGYTF
>TRBV6-5|-|-|12|TRBJ1-2
TGTGCCAGCAGTTATCCCTTCGGGGGCTACACCTTC
CASSYPFGGYTF
>TRBV12-3/TRBV12-4|-|-|18|TRBJ2-6
TGTGCCAGCAGGCCTCAGGGTCGGGGTCTCTCTGGGGCCAACGTCCTGACTTTC
CASRPQGRGLSGANVLTF
>TRBV7-3|-|-|15|TRBJ2-1
TGTGCCAGCAGCTTAATGGGGAATGGTTGGGATGAGCAGTTCTTC
CASSLMGNGWDEQFF
>TRBV20-1|TRBD2|-|13|TRBJ2-3
TGCAGTGCTCAGCTAGCGGGATATGATACGCAGTATTTT
CSAQLAGYDTQYF
>TRBV29-1|-|-|13|TRBJ2-2
TGCAGCGCTGGGAGGCTGAACACCGGGGAGCTGTTTTTT
CSAGRLNTGELFF
>TRBV20-1|-|-|17|TRBJ2-6
TGCAGTGCTAGTTACCGGGGGGCAGGATCTGGGGCCAACGTCCTGACTTTC
CSASYRGAGSGANVLTF
>TRBV13|-|-|12|TRBJ2-1
TGTGCCAGCAGCTTAGGGCCCCTTGAGCAGTTCTTC
CASSLGPLEQFF
>TRBV20-1|TRBD1|few|15|TRBJ2-7
TGCAGTGCTAGAGTGTGGGGACAGCTTGACTACGAGCAGTACTTC
CSARVWGQLDYEQYF
>TRBV5-6|-|few|15|TRBJ2-5
TGTGCCAGCAGCCCCGGACAGAGGTACCAAGAGACCCAGTACTTC
CASSPGQRYQETQYF
>TRBV4-1|-|-|16|TRBJ2-7
TGCGCCAGCAGCCGTGGGGGGATGGTACCCTCCTACGAGCAGTACTTC
CASSRGGMVPSYEQYF
>TRBV6-4|TRBD2|few|15|TRBJ2-1
TGTGCCAGCAGTGAGAATCTAGCGGGAGGCAATGAGCAGTTCTTC
CASSENLAGGNEQFF
>TRBV9|-|-|15|TRBJ2-4
TGTGCCAGCAGCGTAGGCCAGGGAGCTGGGAACATTCAGTACTTC
CASSVGQGAGNIQYF
>TRBV11-2|-|-|19|TRBJ1-2
TGTGCCAGCAGCTTAGTTATGATCTACCGACAGGATTCTAACTATGGCTACACCTTC
CASSLVMIYRQDSNYGYTF
>TRBV7-3|TRBD1|-|15|TRBJ2-7
TGTGCCAGCAGCCCCACGACAGGGGGCAACTACGAGCAGTACTTC
CASSPTTGGNYEQYF
>TRBV9|-|-|13|TRBJ1-5
TGTGCCAGCAGCGTAGTTGAGAGTAGGCCCCAGCATTTT
CASSVVESRPQHF
>TRBV7-2|-|-|14|TRBJ2-1
TGTGCCAGCAGCTTAGGGGGGGCTGGTCGTGAGCAGTTCTTC
CASSLGGAGREQFF
>TRBV5-1|-|-|15|TRBJ2-1
TGCGCCAGCAGTTCCTCGGCCACCTCTACCGGTGAGCAGTTCTTC
CASSSSATSTGEQFF
>TRBV5-6|-|once|17|TRBJ2-7
TGTGCCAGCAGCTATCCCCGTCTGGTGGGGCGCTCCTACGAGCAGTACTTC
CASSYPRLVGRSYEQYF
>TRBV5-1|TRBD1|-|14|TRBJ1-4
TGCGCCAGCAGCTGGGACAGTGGCCCTGAAAAACTGTTTTTT
CASSWDSGPEKLFF
>TRBV6-5|-|-|14|TRBJ2-5
TGTGCCAGCAGTTACTATATCGGTCAAGAGACCCAGTACTTC
CASSYYIGQETQYF
>TRBV9|-|-|14|TRBJ2-1
TGTGCCAGCAGCGTAGCCCGACTCGTTCATGAGCAGTTCTTC
CASSVARLVHEQFF
>TRBV7-6|-|many|13|TRBJ2-7
TGTGCCAGCAGCTTGGATGGCGGCTACGAGCAGTACTTC
CASSLDGGYEQYF
>TRBV6-2/TRBV6-3|-|-|14|TRBJ2-1
TGTGCCAGCAGTCGAGGCCGCTCCTACGATGAGCAGTTCTTC
CASSRGRSYDEQFF
>TRBV25-1|TRBD1|-|14|TRBJ2-1
TGTGCCAGCAGTGAGCCGGGACAGAACAATGAGCAGTTCTTC
CASSEPGQNNEQFF
>TRBV6-5|TRBD2|-|15|TRBJ2-1
TGTGCCAGCAGTTACAGGAGCGGGGGGCCTAATGAGCAGTTCTTC
CASSYRSGGPNEQFF
>TRBV9|-|-|13|TRBJ2-7
TGTGCCAGCAGCGTAGGGCCCCAATGGGAGCAGTACTTC
CASSVGPQWEQYF
>TRBV4-1|-|few|12|TRBJ1-1
TGCGCCAGCAGCCCCGCGGGGACTGAAGCTTTCTTT
CASSPAGTEAFF
>TRBV29-1|TRBD2|many|16|TRBJ2-7
TGCAGCGTTGCCGAACCACTAGCGGCGAGCTCCTACGAGCAGTACTTC
CSVAEPLAASSYEQYF
>TRBV3-1|-|-|16|TRBJ2-7
TGTGCCAGCAGCCAAGATCGGGCTATAATCTCCTACGAGCAGTACTTC
CASSQDRAIISYEQYF
>TRBV20-1|TRBD2|-|13|TRBJ2-7
TGCAGTGCTAGAAAGCGGGGGTTGTACGAGCAGTACTTC
CSARKRGLYEQYF
>TRBV14|TRBD2|-|18|TRBJ2-1
TGTGCCAGCAGCCAAGGAAGACTAGCGGGAGGGGTCTACAATGAGCAGTTCTTC
CASSQGRLAGGVYNEQFF
>TRBV5-5|-|-|15|TRBJ2-7
TGTGCCAGCAGCACCCAGGCGGGCGGGACCTACGAGCAGTACTTC
CASSTQAGGTYEQYF